Listed below are T cell receptor beta chains from one sample, sequenced in a study of CD8 T cells in Susac syndrome. TCRdb re-derived calls from the immunoSEQ multiplex PCR reads in MiXCR, one entry per CDR3 protein. Of hundreds of thousands of distinct CDR3 sequences in the sample, more than 85% were seen once. The sequencing input was CD4+ T cells from PBMCs. The source is a human donor with multiple sclerosis. Both conserved end residues are part of each CDR3. D genes are given only for firm matches. Clone size is stated in some rows and not others, as once, few, many or a class when expanded.

NA	TRBV5-6	NA	TRBJ2-5	TGTGCCAGCAGCCGACGGATTCTGGAGACCCAGTACTTC	CASSRRILETQYF
NA	TRBV7-9	once	TRBJ2-5	TGTGCCAGCAGCTTCCTCGACAGGCAAGAGACCCAGTACTTC	CASSFLDRQETQYF
NA	TRBV6-1	NA	TRBJ1-5	TGTGCCAGCAACTATGAGATCTCCCTCAGCAATCAGCCCCAGCATTTT	CASNYEISLSNQPQHF
TRBD2	TRBV20-1	NA	TRBJ2-7	TGCAGTGCAGGACTAGCGGGGGGAATTTACGAGCAGTACTTC	CSAGLAGGIYEQYF
NA	TRBV18	NA	TRBJ2-1	TGTGCCAGCTCACCGTGGCAGGGACCCTACAATGAGCAGTTCTTC	CASSPWQGPYNEQFF
NA	TRBV27	once	TRBJ2-7	TGTGCCAGCAGTTTAGAGGGAGGATGGGGGACCTACGAGCAGTACTTC	CASSLEGGWGTYEQYF
TRBD2	TRBV9	NA	TRBJ2-1	TGTGCCAGCAGCGTATTTGCGGGGGGGCTCTATGAGCAGTTCTTC	CASSVFAGGLYEQFF
NA	TRBV3-1	NA	TRBJ1-1	TGTGCCAGCAGCCCTCTAGCGGGCGCGGCTGAAGCTTTCTTT	CASSPLAGAAEAFF
NA	TRBV5-1	NA	TRBJ2-2	TGCGCCAGCAGCTTGGATAACACCGGGGAGCTGTTTTTT	CASSLDNTGELFF
TRBD2	TRBV7-8	NA	TRBJ2-5	TGTGCCAGCAGCTTAAGGGGAGGGAATAGCGAGACCCAGTACTTC	CASSLRGGNSETQYF
NA	TRBV2	NA	TRBJ2-3	TGTGCCAGCAGGTGGGAAGCGGTGGCAGATACGCAGTATTTT	CASRWEAVADTQYF
NA	TRBV2	once	TRBJ2-1	TGTGCCAGCAGTGATGAGGTACGGGAGCAGTTCTTC	CASSDEVREQFF
NA	TRBV5-6	NA	TRBJ2-3	TGTGCCAGCAGCACAGGGCCGGGGACAACAGATACGCAGTATTTT	CASSTGPGTTDTQYF
NA	TRBV30	once	TRBJ2-5	TGTGCCTGGAGTGACAGGTTCGGGGAGACCCAGTACTTC	CAWSDRFGETQYF
NA	TRBV7-9	NA	TRBJ1-1	TGTGCCAGCAGCCTTTGGGGTGAGACTGAAGCTTTCTTT	CASSLWGETEAFF
NA	TRBV30	NA	TRBJ1-1	TGTGCCTGGGGAGGATACACTGAAGCTTTCTTT	CAWGGYTEAFF
NA	TRBV7-8	NA	TRBJ1-1	TGTGCCAGCAGCCGAGTGAGCACTGAAGCTTTCTTT	CASSRVSTEAFF
NA	TRBV7-9	NA	TRBJ1-1	TGTGCCAGCAGCACTGAGGGGAACACTGAAGCTTTCTTT	CASSTEGNTEAFF
TRBD2	TRBV3-1	NA	TRBJ2-5	TGTGCCAGCAGCCAGGGGCGGGGGCAAGAGACCCAGTACTTC	CASSQGRGQETQYF
TRBD1	TRBV12-3/TRBV12-4	NA	TRBJ1-5	TGTGCCAGCAGGACGGACCGGGACAGGCGAGGTAGCAATCAGCCCCAGCATTTT	CASRTDRDRRGSNQPQHF
NA	TRBV19	NA	TRBJ2-1	TGTGCCAGTAGTATTGCCAGGGGCCTCCAGGGCAATGAGCAGTTCTTC	CASSIARGLQGNEQFF
TRBD1	TRBV3-1	once	TRBJ2-4	TGTGCCAGCAGCCAAGATCGTCTAGGGGGCGCGGACATTCAGTACTTC	CASSQDRLGGADIQYF
NA	TRBV9	NA	TRBJ1-2	TGTGCCAGCAGCCGAGGAGGGTTTGGCTACACCTTC	CASSRGGFGYTF
NA	TRBV6-2/TRBV6-3	NA	TRBJ2-7	TGTGCCAGCAGTTACCCTCTGCTAGGGGGGGAGCAGTACTTC	CASSYPLLGGEQYF
TRBD1	TRBV29-1	NA	TRBJ2-1	TGCAGCTTACTAACAGGGGATAGTGAGCAGTTCTTC	CSLLTGDSEQFF
TRBD2	TRBV10-3	NA	TRBJ2-1	TGTGCCATCAGTGGTGCATCGGGGGGGCCAAATGAGCAGTTCTTC	CAISGASGGPNEQFF
TRBD1	TRBV23-1	NA	TRBJ2-5	TGCGCCAGCAGTCAATGGGAGACAGGGATCTCGACCCAGTACTTC	CASSQWETGISTQYF
NA	TRBV29-1	NA	TRBJ1-1	TGCAGCGTTTTGGACGGGGGTAACACTGAAGCTTTCTTT	CSVLDGGNTEAFF
NA	TRBV27	NA	TRBJ2-7	TGTGCCAGCAGTAGATTATCCGGGGGATACGAGCAGTACTTC	CASSRLSGGYEQYF
NA	TRBV27	NA	TRBJ2-1	TGTGCCAGCAGTTTCCTAGGCAGCGATGAGCAGTTCTTC	CASSFLGSDEQFF
NA	TRBV9	NA	TRBJ2-3	TGTGCCAGCAGCGTAGTCGGCGGCACAGATACGCAGTATTTT	CASSVVGGTDTQYF
TRBD1	TRBV3-1	NA	TRBJ1-5	TGTGCCAGCAGCCCGACAGGGAATAGCAATCAGCCCCAGCATTTT	CASSPTGNSNQPQHF
NA	TRBV25-1	NA	TRBJ2-6	TGTGCCAGCAGCAAAATAGGGTCCCATAGAGTCAACGTCCTGACTTTC	CASSKIGSHRVNVLTF
TRBD2	TRBV25-1	NA	TRBJ2-1	TGTGCCAGCAGTGAATCCGACGGGGGGTCCTACAATGAGCAGTTCTTC	CASSESDGGSYNEQFF
TRBD1	TRBV29-1	NA	TRBJ2-3	TGCAGCGCCTCACTAGGGGGCAAGGATACGCAGTATTTT	CSASLGGKDTQYF
NA	TRBV20-1	NA	TRBJ2-4	TGCAGTGCTAGTGGGCGGGCCGGAGTTGCGGCAAACATTCAGTACTTC	CSASGRAGVAANIQYF
NA	TRBV30	NA	TRBJ2-1	TGTGCCTGGAGTGGGGTCGGGACATTCGGCAATGAGCAGTTCTTC	CAWSGVGTFGNEQFF
NA	TRBV20-1	NA	TRBJ1-5	TGCAGTGCTCCCGGACGCGATAGCAATCAGCCCCAGCATTTT	CSAPGRDSNQPQHF
NA	TRBV6-1	NA	TRBJ2-3	TGTGCCAGCAGTCCTCACCGGGCAGCCCTACTCCCAGATACGCAGTATTTT	CASSPHRAALLPDTQYF
NA	TRBV6-1	NA	TRBJ2-3	TGTGCCAGCAGTGACCTGAGTAGGTTACCGCAGTATTTT	CASSDLSRLPQYF
NA	TRBV6-5	NA	TRBJ2-3	TGTGCCAGCAGTTACTCTATGGGTACAGATACGCAGTATTTT	CASSYSMGTDTQYF